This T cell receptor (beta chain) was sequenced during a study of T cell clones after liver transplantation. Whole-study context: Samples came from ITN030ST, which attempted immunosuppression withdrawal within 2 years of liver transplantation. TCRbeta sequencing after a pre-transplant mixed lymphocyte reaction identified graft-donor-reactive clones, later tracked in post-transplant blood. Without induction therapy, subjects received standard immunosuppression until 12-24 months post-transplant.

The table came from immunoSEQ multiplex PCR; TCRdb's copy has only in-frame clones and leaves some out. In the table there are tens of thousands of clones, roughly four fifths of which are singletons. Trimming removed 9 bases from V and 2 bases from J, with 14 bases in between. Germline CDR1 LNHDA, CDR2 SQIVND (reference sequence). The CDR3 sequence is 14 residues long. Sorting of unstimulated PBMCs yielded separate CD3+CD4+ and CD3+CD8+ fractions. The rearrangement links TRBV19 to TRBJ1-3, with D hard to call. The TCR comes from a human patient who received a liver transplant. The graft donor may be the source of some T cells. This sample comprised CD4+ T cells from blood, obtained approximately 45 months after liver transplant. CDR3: CASMVPRAGNTIYF. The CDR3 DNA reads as TGTGCCAGCATGGTTCCTCGGGCTGGAAACACCATATATTTT.